This TCR beta chain was retrieved from a study of blood T cell repertoires in COVID-19. Study context: Some COVID-19 samples were acute and others convalescent; all came from the United States, Italy and Spain.

In the original workflow: Reference gene primers were amplified, and this amplification served to estimate nucleated cell counts. The method was immunoSEQ multiplex PCR; TCRdb's version includes in-frame clones alone and lacks a portion of them. V and J calls and clone size are those listed in that table; D and trimming were worked out from the DNA. The sample shows around 240,000 clones, approximately 83% of them seen only once. This CDR3 is built from 15 residues. V dropped 2 bases and J dropped 4; count of bases not matched to a gene: 5. Germline loops: CDR1 MNHEY, CDR2 SMNVEV (reference sequence).

The V and J genes are TRBV27 and TRBJ2-3, with 8 positions matching TRBD1. This sequence originates from a woman between 50 and 59 years old with acute or convalescent COVID-19. The sample consisted of peripheral blood. This CDR3 reads CASSLEHRGADTQYF. The CDR3 coding sequence is TGTGCCAGCAGTTTAGAACACAGGGGGGCAGATACGCAGTATTTT.